Given below is one T cell receptor beta chain in context. The target antigen is unknown. The data derive from a study of vaccination and CD4 T cells after COVID-19. Overall study: Post-COVID specimens were obtained a median around 100 days after diagnosis (range 35 to 161).

Treatment here: roughly 10-day PBMC culture with coronavirus spike peptide pools or control peptides (ViraFEST assay). T cells were expanded with peptide pools, and expanded clonotypes were identified by TCR sequencing. Researchers used the Oncomine TCR Beta short-read assay to sequence DNA from cultured CD4+ T cells. TCRdb reprocessed the PCR reads with MiXCR, giving one entry per CDR3 protein. The sample carries about 19,000 distinct CDR3 sequences, roughly 24% recorded once. The germline V gene has CDR1 SGHVS and CDR2 FNYEAQ. The CDR3 is 16 residues long. The V end lost 0 bases, the J end lost 0 bases, and 10 bases lay between the germline ends.

Material for sequencing was cultured CD4+ T cells from blood. The genes are TRBV7-6 and TRBJ2-3, with TRBD1 as a possible D gene (5 bases). The sequence derives from a human donor with COVID-19. CDR3 nucleotide sequence: TGTGCCAGCAGCTTAGCTTCGCAGGGTAGCACAGATACGCAGTATTTT. As protein: CASSLASQGSTDTQYF.